These 20 T cell receptor beta chains came from one sample sequenced in a study of beta chain features in type 1 diabetes. Study findings and constraints: Shorter TCRB CDR3s, moderately but significantly so, were found in Type 1 diabetes patients in all four CD4+ subsets.

Reverse transcription of all isolated RNA meant that expressed TCRB transcripts were sequenced. The repertoire was sequenced with immunoSEQ multiplex PCR; TCRdb's copy has only in-frame clones and lacks some. The data contain 250,000 to 300,000 clones, approximately 15% of them singletons. Their target antigens are unknown. Sequencing was done on a sample of naive CD4+ T cells from blood. These receptors originate from a man aged 25-45 years with type 1 diabetes.

This chain uses TRBV28 with TRBJ2-2, with 7 bases that match TRBD2. This CDR3 contains 13 residues. Germline V gene data show CDR1 as MDHEN and CDR2 as SYDVKM. J lost 6 bases, V lost 6 bases, and 4 bases had no gene match. CDR3 region: CASRTAGAGELFF. Here the CDR3 DNA reads TGTGCCAGCAGGACGGCGGGGGCCGGGGAGCTGTTTTTT.

The table lists this clone with a few counts. Other DNA sequences of this sample code for an identical CDR3. The CDR3 loop is CASSPYYEQYF. CDR3 bases: TGTGCCAGCAGCCCCTACTACGAGCAGTACTTC. The J gene is TRBJ2-7, the V gene TRBV28; D call uncertain. The CDR3 is 11 amino acids. Germline CDR1 and CDR2: MDHEN and SYDVKM. The germline V and J ends were trimmed by 6 bases and 3 bases, with 6 bases remaining between them.

This clone has only a few counts. The chain joins TRBV7-3 to TRBJ2-1; 12 bases match TRBD2. The germline CDR1 and CDR2 sequences are SGHTA and FQGTGA. With 3 bases clipped from V and 10 bases from J, the junction kept 10 bases outside the gene matches. The CDR3 is 16 residues long. For the CDR3, the DNA is TGTGCCAGCAGCTTGACTAGCGGGAGTATCGGGACGGAGCAGTTCTTC. As protein: CASSLTSGSIGTEQFF.

This clone was recorded a few times. The chain uses TRBV4-1 and TRBJ1-1; D unclear. Germline V CDR1 and CDR2: MGHRA, YSYEKL. Trimming stripped 4 bases from V and 0 bases from J, with 12 bases between. This CDR3 has 15 amino acids. The CDR3: CASSRQPQMNTEAFF. Here the CDR3 DNA reads TGCGCCAGCAGCCGCCAACCACAGATGAACACTGAAGCTTTCTTT.

There are a few counts of this clone. The chain uses TRBV27 and TRBJ2-7; 7 bases fit TRBD1. With 4 bases clipped from V and 2 bases from J, the junction kept 8 bases outside the gene matches. The germline gives CDR1 MNHEY, CDR2 SMNVEV (reference sequence). This CDR3 contains 15 residues. CDR3 DNA sequence: TGTGCCAGCAGTTCCCCACACAGGGGCCCCTACGAGCAGTACTTC. The encoded protein is CASSSPHRGPYEQYF.

This clone was seen only a few times. The rearrangement links TRBV7-9 to TRBJ1-1, with D possibly being TRBD1 (6 bases). The length of the CDR3 is 15 residues. Germline V lookup: CDR1 SEHNR, CDR2 FQNEAQ (reference sequence). Trimming pared 1 base from V and 3 bases from J, leaving 12 bases between. The CDR3 nucleotides are TGTGCCAGCAGCTTAGAACAAGGGGGAGACACTGAAGCTTTCTTT. Protein sequence: CASSLEQGGDTEAFF.

This CDR3 is CASSPGLAGAGELFF. The CDR3 region has the DNA TGTGCCAGCAGCCCTGGACTAGCGGGAGCCGGGGAGCTGTTTTTT. This chain connects TRBV7-3 to TRBJ2-2; 13 positions match TRBD2. Germline lookup yields CDR1 SGHTA and CDR2 FQGTGA. J lost 6 bases, V lost 5 bases, and 3 bases had no gene match. This CDR3 spans 15 amino acids. The entire variable domain, with the rest obtained from reference TRBV7-3 and TRBJ2-2, is as follows: GAGVSQTPSNKVTEKGKYVELRCDPISGHTALYWYRQSLGQGPEFLIYFQGTGAADDSGLPNDRFFAVRPEGSVSTLKIQRTERGDSAVYLCASSPGLAGAGELFFGEGSRLTVL.

The rearrangement links TRBV7-2 to TRBJ2-4, with 9 bases matching TRBD1. The CDR3 is made up of 14 amino acids. From germline, CDR1 is SGHTA and CDR2 FQGNSA. Unmatched junction bases numbered 6, after V lost 0 bases and J lost 12 bases. The CDR3 reads CASSLAGQGTGQYF. The CDR3 DNA sequence: TGTGCCAGCAGCTTAGCGGGACAGGGAACCGGTCAGTACTTC.

This clone was detected only a few times. The chain has TRBV2 and TRBJ2-5; D possibly corresponds to TRBD2 (5 bases). Germline CDR1 SNHLY, CDR2 FYNNEI. The CDR3 is 14 amino acids. Deletions cut 2 bases from V and 1 base from J, with 8 bases between. CDR3 in DNA: TGTGCCAGCAGTGAATCGGGATTCCAAGAGACCCAGTACTTC. This gives the protein CASSESGFQETQYF.

This clone was found a few times. The chain has TRBV30 and TRBJ2-7, with D perhaps TRBD2 (6 bases). V was trimmed by 4 bases and J by 3 bases, leaving 22 bases between them. The germline gives CDR1 GTSNPN, CDR2 SVGIG (reference sequence). The CDR3 length is 16 residues. In nucleotides, the CDR3 is TGTGCCTGGAACCCCTCTAGCGCGCGGGGAAACTACGAGCAGTACTTC. The encoded protein is CAWNPSSARGNYEQYF. The whole variable domain, remainder taken from reference TRBV30 and TRBJ2-7, is SQTIHQWPATLVQPVGSPLSLECTVEGTSNPNLYWYRQAAGRGLQLLFYSVGIGQISSEVPQNLSASRPQDRQFILSSKKLLLSDSGFYLCAWNPSSARGNYEQYFGPGTRLTVT.

This clone was seen a few times. The gene calls are TRBV6-4 and TRBJ1-2; 9 bases agree with TRBD1. This CDR3 is 16 amino acids long. Per germline, CDR1 MRHNA and CDR2 SNTAGT. With V trimmed by 10 bases and J by 1 base, 13 bases remained unmatched. CDR3 in DNA: TGTGCCACTTACTCAGAACGGACAGGGGATAACTATGGCTACACCTTC. Protein sequence: CATYSERTGDNYGYTF.

The sample holds a few counts of this clone. The CDR3: CAWSVSVSGYEQYF. The CDR3 nucleotides are TGTGCCTGGAGTGTATCGGTGAGCGGCTACGAGCAGTACTTC. The V call is TRBV30, the J call TRBJ2-7, with a possible D match to TRBD2 (5 bases). Germline CDR1 and CDR2: GTSNPN and SVGIG (reference sequence). V was shortened by 0 bases and J by 3 bases, with 12 bases between the two germline ends. The CDR3 extends over 14 amino acids.

The gene calls are TRBV29-1 and TRBJ2-1, with TRBD2 as a possible D gene (6 bases). Germline assignment: CDR1 SQVTM and CDR2 ANQGSEA. The CDR3 runs to 13 residues. V lost 7 bases to trimming and J lost 8 bases, with 18 bases between them. The CDR3 DNA reads as TGCAGCGCCGGAGGGCGGTTCACGGATGAGCAGTTCTTC. This gives the protein CSAGGRFTDEQFF.

The chain links TRBV2 to TRBJ1-1; tentatively, D is TRBD1 (5 bases). The germline V gene encodes CDR1 SNHLY and CDR2 FYNNEI. The CDR3 is 15 residues long. V was clipped by 2 bases and J by 5 bases, with 15 bases between them. Written as DNA, the CDR3 is TGTGCCAGCAGTGAAACCCGGGCCGGGGGGACTGAAGCTTTCTTT. Amino acids: CASSETRAGGTEAFF.

This clone came up a few times. This sequence joins TRBV9 and TRBJ1-5; 9 bases align to TRBD1. Germline V CDR1 and CDR2: SGDLS, YYNGEE. The CDR3 has 16 amino acids. The J segment lost 0 bases and the V segment lost 3 bases, leaving 4 bases of the junction unmatched. CDR3 amino acids: CASSEGQGISNQPQHF. The CDR3, as DNA: TGTGCCAGCAGCGAAGGACAGGGGATTAGCAATCAGCCCCAGCATTTT.

The chain carries TRBV19 and TRBJ1-2; no clear D. V was trimmed by 4 bases and J by 8 bases, leaving 11 bases between them. CDR1 and CDR2 (germline): LNHDA, SQIVND (reference sequence). CDR3 length: 12 residues. CDR3 region: CASSTGSRGYTF. Written as DNA, the CDR3 is TGTGCCAGTAGTACGGGGAGTCGGGGCTACACCTTC.

V usage is TRBV7-3 and J usage is TRBJ2-1; 11 bases are shared with TRBD2. CDR3 size: 15 residues. Germline V gives CDR1 SGHTA, CDR2 FQGTGA. V gave up 4 bases and J gave up 4 bases; unmatched junction bases: 3. The CDR3 loop reads CASSSGTSGYNEQFF. CDR3 nucleotide sequence: TGTGCCAGCAGCTCCGGGACTAGCGGATACAATGAGCAGTTCTTC.

The chain joins TRBV28 to TRBJ2-1, with TRBD2 as a possible D gene (5 bases). The CDR3 has 16 residues. The V gene's germline CDR1 is MDHEN and CDR2 SYDVKM. Trimming took 5 bases from V and 0 from J, leaving 14 bases between them. The CDR3 nucleotides are TGTGCCAGCAGTCCCCTTAGCGATAGCTCCTACAATGAGCAGTTCTTC. Translation: CASSPLSDSSYNEQFF.

In its sample, this clone was seen a few times. V usage is TRBV6-1 and J usage is TRBJ1-5; the D is unclear. This CDR3 comprises 16 residues. V lost 3 bases and J 0 bases, leaving 12 bases between the germline ends. The germline V gene has CDR1 MNHNS and CDR2 SASEGT. CDR3 sequence: CASSESRFYSNQPQHF. CDR3 DNA: TGTGCCAGCAGTGAGTCACGGTTTTATAGCAATCAGCCCCAGCATTTT.

The chain joins TRBV28 to TRBJ2-3; 10 nucleotides agree with TRBD2. CDR1 MDHEN and CDR2 SYDVKM come from the germline V gene. The CDR3 extends over 14 amino acids. Trimming cost V 7 bases and J 0 bases; bases outside gene matches: 1. CDR3 residues: CASKTSGSTDTQYF. CDR3 nucleotide sequence: TGTGCCAGCAAGACTAGCGGGAGCACAGATACGCAGTATTTT. The complete variable domain, with remaining parts taken from reference TRBV28 and TRBJ2-3, reads DVKVTQSSRYLVKRTGEKVFLECVQDMDHENMFWYRQDPGLGLRLIYFSYDVKMKEKGDIPEGYSVSREKKERFSLILESASTNQTSMYLCASKTSGSTDTQYFGPGTRLTVL.